This is a list of T cell receptor beta chains from one sample in a study of CD8 T cells in ankylosing spondylitis. TCRdb used MiXCR to reprocess the 5' RACE reads, holding one entry per CDR3 protein. The sample has about 750,000 distinct CDR3 sequences, under 20% seen once; the top ten hold about 20%. The sequencing sample was made of blood, either unsorted or a sorted T cell fraction (not recorded which). These receptors were obtained from a male donor with ankylosing spondylitis. Each CDR3 is given with its conserved first and last residue. The D gene is left open where the match is weak. Some rows mark clone size as missing; the rest say once, few, many or name a class of expanded clone.

CDR3 protein | CDR3 DNA | D gene | V gene | clone size | J gene
CASSYAGTSGRPGTYNEQFF | TGTGCCAGCAGTTACGCCGGGACTAGCGGGAGGCCCGGTACCTACAATGAGCAGTTCTTC | TRBD2 | TRBV6-8 | . | TRBJ2-1
CASSLLVGAGETQYF | TGTGCCAGCAGCTTATTAGTTGGGGCAGGAGAGACCCAGTACTTC | . | TRBV7-9 | . | TRBJ2-5
CASSLDIEQFF | TGTGCCAGCAGTTTAGACATTGAGCAGTTCTTC | . | TRBV12-3/TRBV12-4 | few | TRBJ2-1
CASSSPRGQGNYEQYF | TGTGCCAGCAGCTCACCGAGGGGACAGGGTAATTACGAGCAGTACTTC | TRBD1 | TRBV7-9 | . | TRBJ2-7
CASSPTASTYNEQFF | TGCGCCAGCAGCCCTACGGCAAGTACCTACAATGAGCAGTTCTTC | . | TRBV5-1 | . | TRBJ2-1
CSVEAAGYNEQFF | TGCAGCGTTGAAGCTGCCGGTTACAATGAGCAGTTCTTC | . | TRBV29-1 | many | TRBJ2-1
CSAKANTEAFF | TGCAGTGCTAAGGCGAACACTGAAGCTTTCTTT | . | TRBV20-1 | . | TRBJ1-1
CASSQDPALYEQYF | TGCGCCAGCAGCCAAGACCCGGCCCTTTACGAGCAGTACTTC | . | TRBV4-1 | few | TRBJ2-7
CSAIGPSYEQYF | TGCAGTGCTATCGGACCGTCCTACGAGCAGTACTTC | . | TRBV20-1 | . | TRBJ2-7
CATGTGDNEQFF | TGTGCCACTGGGACAGGGGATAATGAGCAGTTCTTC | TRBD1 | TRBV24-1 | . | TRBJ2-1
CSARDWGQASYEQYF | TGCAGTGCTAGAGACTGGGGACAGGCCAGCTACGAGCAGTACTTC | TRBD1 | TRBV20-1 | . | TRBJ2-7
CASSLVFLGSVDTQYF | TGTGCCAGCAGCTTGGTGTTCCTGGGCAGTGTGGATACGCAGTATTTT | . | TRBV5-6 | . | TRBJ2-3
CASSLKSGGTEAFF | TGCGCCAGCAGCTTGAAATCGGGGGGCACTGAAGCTTTCTTT | . | TRBV5-1 | . | TRBJ1-1
CASSSGTGVFNGYTF | TGTGCCAGCAGTTCCGGGACAGGGGTTTTTAATGGCTACACCTTC | TRBD1 | TRBV12-3/TRBV12-4 | few | TRBJ1-2
CASSLQADTEAFF | TGTGCCAGCAGCCTCCAGGCGGACACTGAAGCTTTCTTT | . | TRBV12-3/TRBV12-4 | few | TRBJ1-1
CASSLGVTNEKLFF | TGTGCCAGCAGCTTGGGGGTAACTAATGAAAAACTGTTTTTT | . | TRBV7-9 | . | TRBJ1-4
CSAPLGGWTEAFF | TGCAGTGCCCCCCTTGGGGGTTGGACTGAAGCTTTCTTT | . | TRBV20-1 | few | TRBJ1-1
CASLGRETQYF | TGTGCCAGCCTGGGGCGGGAGACCCAGTACTTC | . | TRBV2 | many | TRBJ2-5
CASSQRTSGRETGELFF | TGTGCCAGCAGCCAACGCACTAGCGGGAGGGAGACCGGGGAGCTGTTTTTT | TRBD2 | TRBV4-2 | . | TRBJ2-2
CASSQGFMGEFGELFF | TGTGCCAGCAGCCAAGGGTTTATGGGGGAGTTCGGGGAGCTGTTTTTT | . | TRBV3-1 | . | TRBJ2-2
CSVAGGDQETQYF | TGCAGCGTTGCTGGGGGCGATCAAGAGACCCAGTACTTC | . | TRBV29-1 | . | TRBJ2-5
CATSRGAGDGYTF | TGTGCCACCTCCCGGGGGGCAGGTGATGGCTACACCTTC | . | TRBV12-3/TRBV12-4 | . | TRBJ1-2
CASSPGAGGELFF | TGCGCCAGCAGCCCTGGCGCAGGGGGGGAGCTGTTTTTT | . | TRBV5-1 | . | TRBJ2-2
CSVGSYNEQFF | TGCAGCGTTGGGTCCTACAATGAGCAGTTCTTC | . | TRBV29-1 | many | TRBJ2-1
CSASSGYSNQPQHF | TGCAGTGCTAGTTCAGGGTATAGCAATCAGCCCCAGCATTTT | . | TRBV20-1 | few | TRBJ1-5
CSVGGGEGLLRDEQFF | TGCAGCGTTGGTGGGGGGGAGGGTCTACTACGGGATGAGCAGTTCTTC | TRBD2 | TRBV29-1 | few | TRBJ2-1
CASNQLQGAPSYEQYF | TGTGCCAGCAATCAGCTGCAGGGGGCTCCGTCCTACGAGCAGTACTTC | TRBD1 | TRBV6-2/TRBV6-3 | once | TRBJ2-7
CASSLRPAPTYNEQFF | TGTGCCAGCAGCTTACGGCCAGCGCCGACCTACAATGAGCAGTTCTTC | . | TRBV7-2 | . | TRBJ2-1
CASSSRTEDTQYF | TGCGCCAGCAGCTCCCGGACTGAAGATACGCAGTATTTT | . | TRBV5-1 | many | TRBJ2-3
CASRSLHGEGTIYF | TGTGCCAGCAGGAGTCTCCACGGCGAGGGCACCATATATTTT | . | TRBV6-1 | . | TRBJ1-3
CASSPGLVYTDTQYF | TGTGCCAGCAGCCCCGGTTTGGTGTACACAGATACGCAGTATTTT | . | TRBV7-2 | few | TRBJ2-3
CAGRGGIADGYTF | TGTGCGGGTAGGGGCGGAATCGCGGATGGCTACACCTTC | . | TRBV21-1 | . | TRBJ1-2
CASSLGPGGLYEQYF | TGTGCCAGCAGCTTGGGTCCGGGAGGACTCTACGAGCAGTACTTC | TRBD2 | TRBV5-4 | . | TRBJ2-7
CASSKVPDNGSSINEQFF | TGTGCCAGCAGCAAAGTCCCCGACAACGGTTCGTCCATCAATGAGCAGTTCTTC | . | TRBV21-1 | . | TRBJ2-1
CASSLGKDYEQYF | TGTGCCAGCAGTTTAGGGAAGGACTACGAGCAGTACTTC | . | TRBV12-3/TRBV12-4 | few | TRBJ2-7
CASSQGLGQLATGELFF | TGTGCCAGCAGCCAAGGGCTTGGACAGTTGGCAACCGGGGAGCTGTTTTTT | . | TRBV3-1 | . | TRBJ2-2
CSARAGLQAAEVFF | TGCAGTGCTAGAGCCGGGCTTCAAGCGGCTGAAGTTTTCTTT | . | TRBV20-1 | few | TRBJ1-1